This T cell receptor beta chain originates from a study of glioma-infiltrating T cells. The study's findings and limits: Non-neoplastic patients had below-expected tissue-blood divergence, while all gliomas exceeded expectation.

For this clonotype: The target antigen is unknown.

Using RNA template, CDR3s of TCR alpha and beta were amplified with iRepertoire arm-PCR. For one-step reverse transcription and amplification, 100-400 ng of tissue mRNA or PBMC total RNA was used. TCRdb fed the multiplex PCR reads into MiXCR, producing one record per CDR3 protein. This repertoire shows about 140,000 distinct CDR3 sequences, about two fifths found once; its top ten account for around 20%. Looked up from germline, CDR1 is SGHAT and CDR2 is FQNNGV. The CDR3 length is 13 residues. Trimming removed 4 bases from V and 5 bases from J, with 11 bases in between. The chain links TRBV11-2 to TRBJ2-5; no reliable D call. The TCR originated in a human donor with low-grade glioma or glioblastoma, undergoing nonglioma brain surgery, or in good health (not recorded which). Sequenced: glioma tissue, nonneoplastic brain tissue, or PBMCs (not recorded which). The CDR3 region has the DNA TGTGCCAGCAGCTCAGACATCGCGGAGACCCAGTACTTC. Its protein is CASSSDIAETQYF. Using reference TRBV11-2 and TRBJ2-5 for the parts outside the CDR3, the full variable domain is EAGVAQSPRYKIIEKRQSVAFWCNPISGHATLYWYQQILGQGPKLLIQFQNNGVVDDSQLPKDRFSAERLKGVDSTLKIQPAKLEDSAVYLCASSSDIAETQYFGPGTRLLVL.